This T cell receptor beta chain was identified during a study of beta chain features in type 1 diabetes. V lost 7 bases and J lost 4, with 11 bases in between. The CDR3 runs to 13 residues. Germline V gene sequence: CDR1 SNHLY, CDR2 FYNNEI. For this clone: The antigen remains unidentified.

The authors reverse transcribed all of the isolated RNA, so sequencing captured expressed TCRB transcripts. Profiled with immunoSEQ multiplex PCR; TCRdb holds only in-frame clones, not every one. This table has a few hundred thousand clones, around 14% appearing once. General study points: TCRB rearrangement may or may not be influenced by HLA type; here this remained unresolved. It was among patients, rather than healthy donors, that naive, central memory and Treg TCRB repertoires appeared more similar. Among all four CD4+ subsets, Type 1 diabetes patients had TCRB CDR3s that were moderately but significantly shorter.

The TCR originated in a man aged 30-40 years with type 1 diabetes. Sequencing was done on a sample of naive CD4+ T cells from blood. The chain recombines TRBV2 with TRBJ1-5; D may be TRBD1 (5 bases). The CDR3: CASNRDSNQPQHF. The CDR3 DNA reads as TGTGCCAGCAACCGGGACTCAAATCAGCCCCAGCATTTT.